This TCR beta chain was sequenced during a study of B cell selection in AIRE deficiency. TCRdb's copy holds only in-frame clones and misses some; the assay was immunoSEQ multiplex PCR. The data contain 20,000 to 25,000 clones, around 97% of them seen just once; the ten biggest clones take up roughly 0.29%. The sorted conventional CD4 T cells were gated as CD4+CD127+. Regarding this clone: The antigen is not known.

Findings of the study overall: In TCRBV usage, CDR3 length and diversity, patient Tconv and Treg cells matched healthy donors.

This TCR was recovered from a human donor with AIRE deficiency. The material sequenced was conventional CD4+ T cells sorted from PBMCs.

The CDR3 loop is CASSDRDWSNYEQYF. In DNA form, the CDR3 reads TGTGCCAGCTCCGACCGGGACTGGTCGAACTACGAGCAGTACTTC. The chain couples TRBV2 to TRBJ2-7; D perhaps matches TRBD2 (6 bases). This CDR3 has 15 residues. The V gene's germline CDR1 is SNHLY and CDR2 FYNNEI. V gave up 8 bases and J gave up 3 bases, with 20 bases separating them.